The 23 T cell receptor beta chains presented below share a single source sample, sequenced in a study of T-cell memory formation after mild COVID-19. Using its own MiXCR run on the 5' RACE reads, TCRdb lists one record per CDR3 protein. The sample lists around 190,000 distinct CDR3 sequences; approximately 17% were seen once. The sample comprised PBMCs or a T cell subset sorted from them (not recorded which). All receptors come from a young man who had mild COVID-19 (a few samples of this study predate the infection). Cell type and time point are not known.

This clonotype was picked up a small number of times. The V gene is TRBV5-1, the J gene TRBJ1-3; 7 positions agree with TRBD1. This CDR3 spans 16 amino acids. The ends lost 4 bases at V and 5 bases at J; junction bases unmatched: 12. Germline loops: CDR1 SGHRS, CDR2 YFSETQ. The CDR3 region has the DNA TGCGCCAGCAGCCGGGGTCCAGGGGACAGCCGAAACACCATATATTTT. Amino acids: CASSRGPGDSRNTIYF.

This clonotype was observed a few times. The chain joins TRBV7-6 to TRBJ1-1; D call uncertain. The CDR3 length is 16 residues. CDR1 is SGHVS, CDR2 FNYEAQ, per germline. The V end was cut by 1 base, the J end by 1 base, with 13 bases between. CDR3 bases: TGTGCCAGCAGCTTAGTCCGGGGTATAGGGAACACTGAAGCTTTCTTT. It yields the protein CASSLVRGIGNTEAFF.

V gene TRBV7-9 combines with J gene TRBJ1-3; D might be TRBD1 (6 bases). CDR1 is SEHNR and CDR2 is FQNEAQ in the germline V gene (reference sequence). This CDR3 contains 14 residues. The V and J ends lost 3 bases and 4 bases respectively, with 10 bases between them. CDR3 sequence (DNA): TGTGCCAGCAGCTTTTCCACAGGGGGAAACACCATATATTTT. Amino acid sequence: CASSFSTGGNTIYF. The entire variable domain, with the rest obtained from reference TRBV7-9 and TRBJ1-3, is as follows: DTGVSQNPRHKITKRGQNVTFRCDPISEHNRLYWYRQTLGQGPEFLTYFQNEAQLEKSRLLSDRFSAERPKGSFSTLEIQRTEQGDSAMYLCASSFSTGGNTIYFGEGSWLTVV.

The chain couples TRBV7-9 to TRBJ2-7; 8 bases are a match to TRBD1. The CDR3 totals 14 residues. The V and J ends lost 4 bases and 4 bases, in that order; junction bases with no gene match: 6. The V gene's germline CDR1 is SEHNR and CDR2 FQNEAQ (reference sequence). The CDR3 region is CASSSGTGGYEQYF. CDR3 in DNA: TGTGCCAGCAGCTCCGGGACAGGAGGGTACGAGCAGTACTTC.

This clonotype has more than one count but fewer than ten. The chain recombines TRBV6-5 with TRBJ1-1; tentatively, D is TRBD1 (6 bases). CDR1 is MNHEY and CDR2 is SVGAGI in the germline V gene. Trimming left V 6 bases short and J 0 bases short, with 11 bases between. CDR3 size: 14 residues. DNA for the CDR3: TGTGCCAGCAGGTGGACAGAAATGAACACTGAAGCTTTCTTT. Protein product: CASRWTEMNTEAFF.

The V and J genes are TRBV24-1 and TRBJ2-2; D is unresolved. Trimming took 5 bases from V and 2 from J, leaving 5 bases between them. The CDR3 totals 13 residues. Looked up from germline, CDR1 is KGHDR and CDR2 is SFDVKD. CDR3 in amino acids: CATSGPNTGELFF. The CDR3 coding sequence is TGTGCCACCAGTGGTCCAAACACCGGGGAGCTGTTTTTT.

This CDR3 is CASSFGGTGFGYTF. The CDR3 DNA follows: TGTGCCAGCAGCTTTGGGGGAACTGGCTTTGGCTACACCTTC. The V gene is TRBV7-9, the J gene TRBJ1-2, with D possibly matching TRBD1 (5 bases). The CDR3 length is 14 residues. Deletions cut 3 bases from V and 7 bases from J, with 15 bases between. Germline lookup yields CDR1 SEHNR and CDR2 FQNEAQ (reference sequence).

This clonotype was detected a few times. The V call is TRBV12-3 or TRBV12-4, the J call TRBJ1-5; D uncertain. The CDR3 contains 13 residues. The V gene lost 7 bases and the J gene lost 6 bases, with 13 bases spanning the gap. The CDR3 reads CASTPSESQPQHF. CDR3 coding DNA: TGTGCCAGCACCCCTTCGGAGAGTCAGCCCCAGCATTTT.

The rearrangement joins TRBV12-3 or TRBV12-4 to TRBJ2-5; D may match TRBD1 or TRBD2 (7 bases each). The V and J ends lost 5 bases and 5 bases respectively, with 15 bases between them. The CDR3 has 14 amino acids. CDR3 DNA sequence: TGTGCCAGCAGTACGACGGGGGGACAGGAGACCCAGTACTTC. This sequence encodes CASSTTGGQETQYF.

This chain joins TRBV6-5 and TRBJ2-1; D perhaps matches TRBD1 (5 bases). This CDR3 has 15 residues. From germline, CDR1 is MNHEY and CDR2 SVGAGI. V dropped 6 bases and J dropped 4 bases, with 16 bases sitting between them. Written as DNA, the CDR3 is TGTGCCAGCAGCGCGACTGCAGGGATTTACAATGAGCAGTTCTTC. This codes for CASSATAGIYNEQFF.

Only a few counts were recorded for this clonotype. The chain is built from TRBV10-3 and TRBJ2-3; TRBD1 or TRBD2 may be the D gene (5 bases each). CDR1 is ENHRY, CDR2 SYGVKD, per germline. Trimming stripped 2 bases from V and 3 bases from J, with 15 bases between. This CDR3 has 16 amino acids. Written as DNA, the CDR3 is TGTGCCATCAGTGAGAAAGAGGGGCATATTACAGATACGCAGTATTTT. This sequence encodes CAISEKEGHITDTQYF.

The chain joins TRBV5-5 to TRBJ2-7; possibly TRBD2 for D (6 bases). The germline CDR1 and CDR2 sequences are SGHKS and YYEKEE (reference sequence). There are 16 residues in the CDR3. V gave up 3 bases and J gave up 3 bases, with 19 bases separating them. The DNA for the CDR3 is TGTGCCAGCAGCTCTAGCACTAGCTTTGGAGGCTACGAGCAGTACTTC. Translation: CASSSSTSFGGYEQYF.

The sample holds many counts of this clonotype. The V call is TRBV5-6, the J call TRBJ2-1, with 11 bases matching TRBD2. The germline V gene has CDR1 SGHDT and CDR2 YYEEEE. The junction had 3 bases not matched to a gene; V was cut back by 4 bases and J by 0 bases. There are 16 residues in the CDR3. Here the CDR3 reads CASSLGLAGSYNEQFF. The CDR3 region has the DNA TGTGCCAGCAGCCTAGGACTAGCGGGCTCCTACAATGAGCAGTTCTTC.

The chain links TRBV9 to TRBJ2-1; weak D call: TRBD1 (6 bases). This CDR3 has 15 amino acids. Germline CDR1 SGDLS, CDR2 YYNGEE. V was trimmed by 2 bases and J by 3 bases, leaving 12 bases between them. The CDR3 reads CASSVSGVDYNEQFF. The CDR3 nucleotides read TGTGCCAGCAGCGTCTCAGGGGTTGACTACAATGAGCAGTTCTTC. Filled out from reference TRBV9 and TRBJ2-1, the complete variable domain reads DSGVTQTPKHLITATGQRVTLRCSPRSGDLSVYWYQQSLDQGLQFLIQYYNGEERAKGNILERFSAQQFPDLHSELNLSSLELGDSALYFCASSVSGVDYNEQFFGPGTRLTVL.

This clonotype came up a few times. The gene calls are TRBV5-1 and TRBJ2-3, with 9 bases aligning to TRBD2. The CDR3 contains 15 residues. Trimming cost V 0 bases and J 6 bases; bases outside gene matches: 5. The germline gives CDR1 SGHRS, CDR2 YFSETQ. The CDR3 protein is CASSLGSSGGDTQYF. CDR3 sequence (DNA): TGCGCCAGCAGCTTGGGGAGTAGCGGGGGCGATACGCAGTATTTT. The variable domain in full, completed from reference TRBV5-1 and TRBJ2-3, reads KAGVTQTPRYLIKTRGQQVTLSCSPISGHRSVSWYQQTPGQGLQFLFEYFSETQRNKGNFPGRFSGRQFSNSRSEMNVSTLELGDSALYLCASSLGSSGGDTQYFGPGTRLTVL.

This clonotype has only a few counts. The CDR3, as DNA: TGTGCCAGCAGTGAACAGGACCGCCGGGGCGGGGAGCTGTTTTTT. Translation gives CASSEQDRRGGELFF. The chain couples TRBV6-1 to TRBJ2-2, with D possibly being TRBD2 (5 bases). Trimming shortened V by 2 bases and J by 7 bases, and 14 bases separated the two germline ends. The V gene's germline CDR1 is MNHNS and CDR2 SASEGT. The CDR3 covers 15 residues.

Here the CDR3 DNA reads TGTGCCAGCAGCTTAGATGTAACCGGGAACAATGAGCAGTTCTTC. Protein product: CASSLDVTGNNEQFF. V and J are TRBV7-2 and TRBJ2-1; possible D gene TRBD2, 5 bases. V gave up 1 base and J gave up 5 bases, with 12 bases separating them. The CDR3 contains 15 residues. Per the germline V gene, CDR1 is SGHTA and CDR2 is FQGNSA.

The chain recombines TRBV6-5 with TRBJ1-1, with D hard to call. Germline values: CDR1 MNHEY, CDR2 SVGAGI. V was trimmed by 4 bases and J by 5 bases, leaving 14 bases between them. This CDR3 spans 14 amino acids. Here the CDR3 DNA reads TGTGCCAGCAGTTTAGGCCCGATTAGGACTGAAGCTTTCTTT. Translation gives CASSLGPIRTEAFF.

The V and J genes are TRBV7-8 and TRBJ1-1; D uncertain. Germline V gene lookup returns CDR1 SGHVS and CDR2 FQNEAQ. The CDR3 has 14 amino acids. V was trimmed by 1 base and J by 6 bases, leaving 12 bases between them. The CDR3 bases are TGTGCCAGCAGCTTAGAGACCGCTCCTGCTGAAGCTTTCTTT. The encoded protein is CASSLETAPAEAFF.

DNA for the CDR3: TGCAGCGTTGAAGACAGGGAAGGCGGCTACACCTTC. Translation gives CSVEDREGGYTF. This sequence joins TRBV29-1 and TRBJ1-2; maybe TRBD1 (5 bases). V was cut by 0 bases and J by 8 bases, with 10 bases left in between. CDR1 is SQVTM, CDR2 ANQGSEA, per germline. This CDR3 comprises 12 residues.

This clonotype was recorded many times. This chain joins TRBV12-3 or TRBV12-4 and TRBJ2-3; D not resolved. The CDR3 covers 12 residues. With 3 bases removed from V and 6 bases from J, the gap between germline ends came to 7 bases. CDR3 residues: CASSFNADTQYF. CDR3 nucleotide sequence: TGTGCCAGCAGTTTTAATGCGGATACGCAGTATTTT.

This chain's CDR3 is CASSLQGLEQYV. Here the CDR3 DNA reads TGTGCCAGCAGTCTACAGGGGCTCGAGCAGTACGTC. This rearrangement joins TRBV2 to TRBJ2-7; TRBD1 matches at 7 bases. Germline CDR1 SNHLY, CDR2 FYNNEI. This CDR3 has 12 residues. V was clipped by 5 bases and J by 6 bases; unmatched bases: 4.

In its sample, this clonotype was seen a few times. The rearrangement links TRBV6-6 to TRBJ2-2, with D possibly being TRBD1 or TRBD2 (6 bases each). Trimming cost V 7 bases and J 0 bases, with 12 bases left between them. Germline lookup yields CDR1 MNHNY and CDR2 SVGAGI (reference sequence). This CDR3 is built from 15 residues. As DNA, the CDR3 is TGTGCCAGCATCAATGGGGGGCCGAACACCGGGGAGCTGTTTTTT. This encodes CASINGGPNTGELFF.